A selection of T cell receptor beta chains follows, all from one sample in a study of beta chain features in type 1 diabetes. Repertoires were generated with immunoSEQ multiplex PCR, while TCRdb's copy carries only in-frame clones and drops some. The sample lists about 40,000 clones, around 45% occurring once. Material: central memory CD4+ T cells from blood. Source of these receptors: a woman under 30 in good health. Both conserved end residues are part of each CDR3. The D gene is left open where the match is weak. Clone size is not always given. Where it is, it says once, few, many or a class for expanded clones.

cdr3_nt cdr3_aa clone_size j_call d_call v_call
TGCGCCAGCACTCCCCGGGACAGCAACTATGGCTACACCTTC CASTPRDSNYGYTF few TRBJ1-2 TRBD1 TRBV5-1
TGCGCCAGCAGCTCACGACAGGGGTTTTCCTACGAGCAGTACTTC CASSSRQGFSYEQYF . TRBJ2-7 TRBD1 TRBV5-1
TGTGCCAGCAGTCCCGACAGGGTTCTCTACACCTTC CASSPDRVLYTF few TRBJ1-2 TRBD1 TRBV25-1
TGTGCCAGCAGTGAGTCGGGGAGTTATGGCTACACCTTC CASSESGSYGYTF few TRBJ1-2 . TRBV6-1
TGTGCCAGCAGCCCCGATCAAGGGCCCCGAGGGGATACGCAGTATTTT CASSPDQGPRGDTQYF . TRBJ2-3 . TRBV5-4
TGTGCCAGCAGCCCCCCGGGAGATAATTCACCCCTCCACTTT CASSPPGDNSPLHF few TRBJ1-6 . TRBV7-9
TGTGCCATCAGTTCGGGATACACCATATATTTT CAISSGYTIYF . TRBJ1-3 . TRBV10-3
TGTGCCAGCAGCCCCGGGTTAGGGGGCGGGAACACCGGGGAGCTGTTTTTT CASSPGLGGGNTGELFF . TRBJ2-2 TRBD1 TRBV7-3
TGTGCCAGCTCAACAGGGTATGGCTACACCTTC CASSTGYGYTF . TRBJ1-2 . TRBV18
TGTGCCAGTAGGAACCGGGACAGGGGCAATCAGCCCCAGCATTTT CASRNRDRGNQPQHF once TRBJ1-5 TRBD1 TRBV19
TGCGCCAGCAGCCAAGCCGGGACATCAGCGAACTCCTACGAGCAGTACTTC CASSQAGTSANSYEQYF few TRBJ2-7 . TRBV4-1
TGTGCCAGCCGGGAGACTACGAACACCGGGGAGCTGTTTTTT CASRETTNTGELFF few TRBJ2-2 . TRBV2
TGTGCCAGCAGCTTAGAGGGCCACTCCTTCTCTGGAAACACCATATATTTT CASSLEGHSFSGNTIYF . TRBJ1-3 . TRBV11-2
TGTGCCAGCAGCATACAGTCCCCTGGGTTGAATGAGCAGTTCTTC CASSIQSPGLNEQFF few TRBJ2-1 . TRBV7-9
TGTGCCAGCAACTTAGCGGGAGGGGGAGGCGAGACCCAGTACTTC CASNLAGGGGETQYF few TRBJ2-5 TRBD2 TRBV2
TGTGCCAGCACAAATCGACAGGGAGGTTTCACCGGGGAGCTGTTTTTT CASTNRQGGFTGELFF . TRBJ2-2 . TRBV6-6
TGTGCCAGCAGCCCGGAGGGGACAGGCGTAAACTATGGCTACACCTTC CASSPEGTGVNYGYTF few TRBJ1-2 TRBD1 TRBV7-2
TGTGCCAGTAGTCCTTCTGACTCTGCACCCCTCCACTTT CASSPSDSAPLHF . TRBJ1-6 . TRBV19
TGTGCCAGCAGCTCACGAGCGGGGGCTGATACGCAGTATTTT CASSSRAGADTQYF . TRBJ2-3 TRBD2 TRBV7-2
TGTGCCAGCAGCAAAGATGTTTGGGAGGGTGAGCAGTTCTTC CASSKDVWEGEQFF . TRBJ2-1 . TRBV21-1
TGTGCCAGCAGCCCGCTACCAACCGCCGATACGCAGTATTTT CASSPLPTADTQYF few TRBJ2-3 . TRBV11-2
TGTGCCAGCAGCGTAGAGGGGTACAATGAGCAGTTCTTC CASSVEGYNEQFF few TRBJ2-1 . TRBV9
TGTGCCGTATACGGTTGGGGACAGGGGGCCAAAAACATTCAGTACTTC CAVYGWGQGAKNIQYF few TRBJ2-4 TRBD1 TRBV7-9
TGCGCCAGCGACTTAGCGGGGGGGATTTCTAATGAGCAGTTCTTC CASDLAGGISNEQFF . TRBJ2-1 TRBD2 TRBV5-1
TGTGCCAGCAGTGACCCGGGACAGACAAGCTCCTACGAGCAGTACTTC CASSDPGQTSSYEQYF few TRBJ2-7 TRBD1 TRBV6-1
TGCGCCAGCAGTGAGGGGGGACAGGGCAATCAGCCCCAGCATTTT CASSEGGQGNQPQHF . TRBJ1-5 TRBD1 TRBV10-2